Listed below are T cell receptor beta chains from one sample, sequenced in a study of vaccination effects on CD4 cells after COVID-19. For these TCRs, the target antigens are not known. The assay was immunoSEQ multiplex PCR, and TCRdb's table has in-frame clones only and misses some. In the table there are fewer than 30,000 clones, around four fifths of which are singletons. Sequenced material: CD4+ T cells from PBMCs cultured with HCoV-NL63 spike peptides, taken after COVID-19 vaccination. The receptors derive from a human donor who received a COVID-19 vaccine. Some clones in this sample may be carry-over from other donors' samples. Both conserved end residues are part of each CDR3. A D gene is named only where the DNA matches it firmly. Size is omitted from some rows. Given values are once, few, many or a class for expanded clones.

j_gene	abundance	d_gene	v_gene	CDR3aa	CDR3nt
TRBJ1-1	NA	NA	TRBV18	CASSPGSWSSSF	TGTGCCAGCTCACCAGGTAGTTGGTCGTCATCCTTT
TRBJ2-3	NA	TRBD2	TRBV4-1	CASSQAAGLAGDTDTQYF	TGCGCCAGCAGCCAAGCTGCGGGACTAGCGGGGGACACAGATACGCAGTATTTT
TRBJ2-3	NA	TRBD2	TRBV2	CASRGPSGGAHSTDTQYF	TGTGCCAGCAGGGGCCCTAGCGGGGGGGCCCACAGCACAGATACGCAGTATTTT
TRBJ1-5	NA	NA	TRBV7-8	CASSFSQGGVNQPQHF	TGTGCCAGCAGCTTTTCACAGGGAGGCGTTAATCAGCCCCAGCATTTT
TRBJ1-1	few	NA	TRBV7-3	CASSFTPLAVEAFF	TGTGCCAGCAGCTTCACCCCACTAGCCGTTGAAGCTTTCTTT
TRBJ2-1	NA	TRBD1	TRBV5-1	CASSPGQGFAYNEQFF	TGCGCCAGCAGCCCAGGACAGGGTTTTGCCTACAATGAGCAGTTCTTC
TRBJ2-3	NA	NA	TRBV4-2	CASSQTNTQYF	TGTGCCAGCAGCCAGACGAATACGCAGTATTTT
TRBJ2-3	NA	TRBD1	TRBV28	CASSLPGQGQADTQYF	TGTGCCAGCAGTTTGCCGGGACAGGGCCAGGCAGATACGCAGTATTTT
TRBJ2-3	NA	TRBD2	TRBV7-8	CASNHRLAGETDTQYF	TGTGCCAGCAACCATAGACTAGCGGGGGAAACAGATACGCAGTATTTT
TRBJ2-2	NA	TRBD1	TRBV7-6	CASSPRQGVNTGELFF	TGTGCCAGCAGCCCACGACAGGGAGTGAACACCGGGGAGCTGTTTTTT
TRBJ2-2	NA	TRBD2	TRBV9	CASSVELAGATGELFF	TGTGCCAGCAGCGTAGAACTAGCGGGGGCCACCGGGGAGCTGTTTTTT
TRBJ2-2	NA	TRBD1	TRBV5-1	CASSPPTGSAGELFF	TGCGCCAGCAGCCCACCGACAGGGTCTGCCGGGGAGCTGTTTTTT
TRBJ2-3	NA	NA	TRBV24-1	CATSVEGGTDTQYF	TGTGCCACCAGTGTGGAGGGAGGCACAGATACGCAGTATTTT
TRBJ2-6	NA	TRBD2	TRBV7-2	CASSFRGGSGANVLTF	TGTGCCAGCAGCTTCCGGGGGGGCTCTGGGGCCAACGTCCTGACTTTC
TRBJ1-2	NA	NA	TRBV7-9	CASSLGIGVGGYTF	TGTGCCAGCAGCTTAGGGATCGGGGTTGGTGGCTACACCTTC
TRBJ1-1	NA	NA	TRBV30	CAWSAVLSRGGRTEAFF	TGTGCCTGGAGTGCCGTCCTTTCTCGGGGAGGGCGCACTGAAGCTTTCTTT
TRBJ2-4	NA	TRBD1	TRBV18	CASSPPSRGNIQYF	TGTGCCAGCTCACCACCTAGCAGGGGGAACATTCAGTACTTC
TRBJ1-6	few	NA	TRBV11-2	CASSPDSYNSPLHF	TGTGCCAGCAGCCCTGACAGCTATAATTCACCCCTCCACTTT
TRBJ2-3	NA	TRBD2	TRBV25-1	CASSAWTSGGAMDTQYF	TGTGCCAGCAGTGCGTGGACTAGCGGGGGGGCTATGGATACGCAGTATTTT
TRBJ1-4	NA	TRBD1	TRBV4-1	CASSPRQGEKLFF	TGCGCCAGCAGCCCTAGACAGGGTGAAAAACTGTTTTTT
TRBJ2-1	NA	TRBD2	TRBV24-1	CATSDPNLAGNLNEQFF	TGTGCCACCAGTGACCCCAACCTAGCGGGGAACCTCAATGAGCAGTTCTTC
TRBJ1-5	NA	TRBD1	TRBV6-5	CASNDRGHQPQHF	TGTGCCAGCAACGACAGGGGGCATCAGCCCCAGCATTTT
TRBJ1-5	NA	TRBD1	TRBV5-5	CASSPYLGQGRQPQHF	TGTGCCAGCAGCCCCTATCTCGGACAGGGGAGACAGCCCCAGCATTTT
TRBJ1-2	once	TRBD1	TRBV6-1	CASSDLTGGVGYTF	TGTGCCAGCAGTGACCTGACAGGGGGCGTCGGCTACACCTTC
TRBJ1-6	few	NA	TRBV5-1	CASSLQGNNSPLHF	TGCGCCAGCAGCTTGCAGGGAAATAATTCACCCCTCCACTTT
TRBJ2-3	NA	NA	TRBV7-9	CASRPDTKDTQYF	TGTGCCAGCAGACCCGATACGAAAGATACGCAGTATTTT
TRBJ2-3	NA	TRBD1	TRBV19	CASRDSPSTDTQYF	TGTGCCAGCCGGGACAGCCCTAGCACAGATACGCAGTATTTT
TRBJ1-6	NA	NA	TRBV9	CASSVGIRADNSPLHF	TGTGCCAGCAGCGTAGGAATCAGGGCTGACAATTCACCCCTCCACTTT
TRBJ1-4	NA	NA	TRBV6-5	CASSYSQPGANEKLFF	TGTGCCAGCAGTTATTCCCAGCCTGGGGCTAATGAAAAACTGTTTTTT
TRBJ1-5	NA	NA	TRBV2	CASSEWTQNQPQHF	TGTGCCAGCAGTGAATGGACACAAAATCAGCCCCAGCATTTT
TRBJ1-3	NA	NA	TRBV2	CASSVSGNTIYF	TGTGCCAGCAGTGTGTCGGGAAACACCATATATTTT
TRBJ2-5	NA	NA	TRBV7-2	CASSLRTGSQETQYF	TGTGCCAGCAGCTTAAGGACGGGTTCCCAAGAGACCCAGTACTTC
TRBJ2-1	NA	NA	TRBV29-1	CSVAIATYNEQFF	TGCAGCGTCGCCATAGCGACTTACAATGAGCAGTTCTTC
TRBJ1-1	NA	NA	TRBV4-2	CASSQSLFGVLDTEAFF	TGTGCCAGCAGCCAATCATTGTTCGGGGTATTGGACACTGAAGCTTTCTTT
TRBJ2-1	NA	NA	TRBV30	CACEALKGPRNEQFF	TGTGCCTGTGAGGCACTAAAGGGGCCTCGCAATGAGCAGTTCTTC
TRBJ1-2	few	NA	TRBV7-9	CASSPTGVHGYTF	TGTGCCAGCAGCCCGACAGGAGTTCATGGCTACACCTTC
TRBJ1-5	few	NA	TRBV27	CASSLAPYSNQPQHF	TGTGCCAGCAGTTTAGCCCCTTATAGCAATCAGCCCCAGCATTTT
TRBJ2-3	NA	TRBD2	TRBV19	CASSTRTSGFTDTQYF	TGTGCCAGTAGTACCCGGACTAGCGGATTCACAGATACGCAGTATTTT
TRBJ1-5	NA	NA	TRBV18	CASSPPGGNQPQHF	TGTGCCAGCTCACCACCCGGAGGGAATCAGCCCCAGCATTTT
TRBJ1-5	NA	NA	TRBV30	CAWGGPFDGPQHF	TGTGCCTGGGGGGGACCTTTTGATGGGCCCCAGCATTTT
TRBJ2-1	NA	NA	TRBV28	CASRLGGPSSYNEQFF	TGTGCCAGCAGGCTTGGGGGCCCAAGCTCCTACAATGAGCAGTTCTTC
TRBJ2-1	NA	NA	TRBV24-1	CATSDGHYNEQFF	TGTGCCACCAGTGACGGACACTACAATGAGCAGTTCTTC
TRBJ1-4	NA	NA	TRBV4-1	CASSQEDSAIKKLFF	TGCGCCAGCAGCCAAGAAGACAGTGCGATCAAAAAACTGTTTTTT
TRBJ2-1	NA	TRBD1	TRBV6-5	CASRDRDSSYNEQFF	TGTGCCAGCAGGGACAGGGATAGCTCCTACAATGAGCAGTTCTTC
TRBJ2-3	NA	NA	TRBV19	CASSINPWADTQYF	TGTGCCAGTAGTATTAATCCATGGGCAGATACGCAGTATTTT
TRBJ1-2	NA	NA	TRBV4-1	CASSQDSWQGQFYGYTF	TGCGCCAGCAGCCAAGATAGTTGGCAGGGGCAATTCTATGGCTACACCTTC
TRBJ2-2	few	TRBD2	TRBV9	CASSVGPSGGTGELFF	TGTGCCAGCAGCGTAGGCCCTAGCGGGGGGACCGGGGAGCTGTTTTTT
TRBJ2-5	NA	TRBD2	TRBV2	CASRNSRLAGAIVETQYF	TGTGCCAGCAGAAACAGCAGACTAGCGGGGGCCATTGTGGAGACCCAGTACTTC